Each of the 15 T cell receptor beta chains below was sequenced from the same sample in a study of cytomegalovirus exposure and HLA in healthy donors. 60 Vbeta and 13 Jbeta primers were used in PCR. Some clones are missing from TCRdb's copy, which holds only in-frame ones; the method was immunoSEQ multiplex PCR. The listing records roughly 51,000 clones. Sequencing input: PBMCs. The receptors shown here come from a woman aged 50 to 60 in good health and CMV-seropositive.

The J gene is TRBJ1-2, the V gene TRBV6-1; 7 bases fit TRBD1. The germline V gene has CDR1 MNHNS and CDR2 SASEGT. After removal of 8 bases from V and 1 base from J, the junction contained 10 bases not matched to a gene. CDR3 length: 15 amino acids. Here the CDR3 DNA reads TGTGCCAGCGGTGCAAGACAGGGTGTTAACTATGGCTACACCTTC. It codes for CASGARQGVNYGYTF.

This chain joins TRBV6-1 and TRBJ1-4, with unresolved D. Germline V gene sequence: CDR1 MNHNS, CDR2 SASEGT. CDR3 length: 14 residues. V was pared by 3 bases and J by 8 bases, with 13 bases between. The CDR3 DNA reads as TGTGCCAGCAGTGATTGGAGGGTTCGGGAAAAACTGTTTTTT. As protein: CASSDWRVREKLFF.

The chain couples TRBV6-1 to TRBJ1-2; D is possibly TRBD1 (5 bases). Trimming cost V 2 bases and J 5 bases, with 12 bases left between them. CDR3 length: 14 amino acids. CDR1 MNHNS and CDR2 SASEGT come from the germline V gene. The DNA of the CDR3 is TGTGCCAGCAGTGAATCCAGGGTGGGTTATGGCTACACCTTC. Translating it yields CASSESRVGYGYTF.

The CDR3 loop is CASSLLLAGDGELFF. Written as DNA, the CDR3 is TGTGCCAGCAGCTTATTGCTAGCGGGGGACGGGGAGCTGTTTTTT. J is TRBJ2-2 and V is TRBV7-6; 10 bases match TRBD2. This CDR3 region has 15 residues. Per the germline V gene, CDR1 is SGHVS and CDR2 is FNYEAQ. The J segment lost 7 bases and the V segment lost 2 bases, leaving 4 bases of the junction unmatched. Combining the CDR3 with reference TRBV7-6 and TRBJ2-2 gives the whole variable domain GAGVSQSPRYKVTKRGQDVALRCDPISGHVSLYWYRQALGQGPEFLTYFNYEAQQDKSGLPNDRFSAERPEGSISTLTIQRTEQRDSAMYRCASSLLLAGDGELFFGEGSRLTVL.

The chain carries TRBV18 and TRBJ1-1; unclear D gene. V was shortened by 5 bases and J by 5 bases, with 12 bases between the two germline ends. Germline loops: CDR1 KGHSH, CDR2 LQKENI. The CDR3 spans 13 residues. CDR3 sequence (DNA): TGTGCCAGCTCAGAGAGGTCAAGTACTGAAGCTTTCTTT. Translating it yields CASSERSSTEAFF.

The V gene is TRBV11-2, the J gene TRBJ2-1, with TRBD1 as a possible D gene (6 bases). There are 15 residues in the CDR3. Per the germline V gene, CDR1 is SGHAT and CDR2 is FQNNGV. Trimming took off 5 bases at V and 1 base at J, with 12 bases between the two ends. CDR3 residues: CASSRLRGSYNEQFF. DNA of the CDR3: TGTGCCAGCAGCCGATTGAGGGGGTCCTACAATGAGCAGTTCTTC.

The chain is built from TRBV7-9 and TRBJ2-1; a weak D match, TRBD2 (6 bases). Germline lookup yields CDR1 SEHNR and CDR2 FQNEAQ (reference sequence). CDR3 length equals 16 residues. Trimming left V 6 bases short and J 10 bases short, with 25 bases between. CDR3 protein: CASSPRGSGYGEEQFF. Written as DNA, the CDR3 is TGTGCCAGCAGTCCTCGGGGTAGCGGCTATGGAGAAGAGCAGTTCTTC. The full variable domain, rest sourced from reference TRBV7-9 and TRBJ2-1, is DTGVSQNPRHKITKRGQNVTFRCDPISEHNRLYWYRQTLGQGPEFLTYFQNEAQLEKSRLLSDRFSAERPKGSFSTLEIQRTEQGDSAMYLCASSPRGSGYGEEQFFGPGTRLTVL.

CDR3 protein: CASSVGGRANTEAFF. The CDR3 DNA sequence: TGTGCCAGCAGCGTAGGTGGGAGGGCGAACACTGAAGCTTTCTTT. The V and J genes are TRBV9 and TRBJ1-1; no reliable D call. CDR3 length: 15 amino acids. V was clipped by 0 bases and J by 1 base, with 10 bases between them. Germline V gene data show CDR1 as SGDLS and CDR2 as YYNGEE.

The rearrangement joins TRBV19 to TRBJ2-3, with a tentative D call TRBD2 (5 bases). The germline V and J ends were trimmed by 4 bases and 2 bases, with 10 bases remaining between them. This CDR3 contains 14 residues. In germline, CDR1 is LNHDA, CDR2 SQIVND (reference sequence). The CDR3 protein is CASSTRGSTDTQYF. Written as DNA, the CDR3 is TGTGCCAGTAGTACTAGAGGGTCCACAGATACGCAGTATTTT.

CDR3 coding DNA: TGTGCCAGCAGTGGCCAGGGGTATTCACCCCTCCACTTT. Protein sequence: CASSGQGYSPLHF. The V gene is TRBV2, the J gene TRBJ1-6; D is possibly TRBD1 (6 bases). Trimming took 4 bases from V and 8 from J, leaving 9 bases between them. Germline V CDR1 and CDR2: SNHLY, FYNNEI. CDR3 size: 13 residues.

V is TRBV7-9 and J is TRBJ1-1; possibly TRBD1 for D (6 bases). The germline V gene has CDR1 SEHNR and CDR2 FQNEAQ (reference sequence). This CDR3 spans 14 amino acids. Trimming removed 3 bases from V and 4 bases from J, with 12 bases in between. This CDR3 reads CASSLGTSGTEAFF. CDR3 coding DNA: TGTGCCAGCAGCTTGGGGACATCAGGCACTGAAGCTTTCTTT.

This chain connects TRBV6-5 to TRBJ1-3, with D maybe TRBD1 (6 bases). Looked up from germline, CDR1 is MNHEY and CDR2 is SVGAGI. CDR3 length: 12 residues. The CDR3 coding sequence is TGTGCTTCTCAGGGGTCTGGAAACACCATATATTTT. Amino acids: CASQGSGNTIYF.

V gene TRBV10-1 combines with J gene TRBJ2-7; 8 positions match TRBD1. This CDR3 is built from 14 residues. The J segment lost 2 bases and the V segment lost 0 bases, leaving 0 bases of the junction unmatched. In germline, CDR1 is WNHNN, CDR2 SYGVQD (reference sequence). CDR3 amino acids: CASSESTGAYEQYF. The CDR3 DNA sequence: TGCGCCAGCAGTGAGTCGACAGGGGCCTACGAGCAGTACTTC.

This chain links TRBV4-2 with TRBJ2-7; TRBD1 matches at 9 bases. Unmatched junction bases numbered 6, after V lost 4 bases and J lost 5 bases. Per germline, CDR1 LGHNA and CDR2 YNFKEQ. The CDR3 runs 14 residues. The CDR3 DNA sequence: TGTGCCAGCAGCCTTGTACAGGGGGCGGACGAGCAGTACTTC. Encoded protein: CASSLVQGADEQYF.

The CDR3 loop is CASRSGTSGNTGELFF. The CDR3 bases are TGTGCCAGTAGGTCCGGGACTAGCGGGAACACCGGGGAGCTGTTTTTT. The genes are TRBV19 and TRBJ2-2, with 11 positions matching TRBD2. This CDR3 comprises 16 residues. The V gene's germline CDR1 is LNHDA and CDR2 SQIVND (reference sequence). V trimming: 6 bases; J trimming: 1 base; junction bases outside the gene matches: 4.